One sample yielded the 7 T cell receptor beta chains listed below, sequenced in a study of CD4+ T cells in melanoma. TCRdb's copy holds only in-frame clones and misses some; the assay was immunoSEQ multiplex PCR. The sample records some 50,000 clones, roughly 87% being singletons. The sample was peripheral blood. The receptors originated from a human donor with melanoma.

The chain links TRBV6-1 to TRBJ1-2; 9 nucleotides line up with TRBD1. V shed 6 bases, J shed 9 bases, and the junction held 8 bases outside the gene matches. CDR1 MNHNS and CDR2 SASEGT come from the germline V gene. This CDR3 contains 13 residues. This CDR3 reads CASSPGTGFRYTF. As DNA, the CDR3 is TGTGCCAGCAGCCCCGGGACAGGGTTTCGCTACACCTTC.

This chain joins TRBV19 and TRBJ1-6, with D hard to call. CDR3 size: 12 residues. Germline V gene data show CDR1 as LNHDA and CDR2 as SQIVND (reference sequence). V was trimmed by 0 bases and J by 14 bases, leaving 8 bases between them. CDR3 loop: CASSIDRRTLHF. CDR3 nucleotide sequence: TGTGCCAGTAGTATAGATAGGAGGACCCTCCACTTT.

This clone has only one observation. V gene TRBV10-3 combines with J gene TRBJ2-7; 9 bases map to TRBD1. This CDR3 comprises 15 residues. The trim removed 2 bases at V and 5 bases at J, leaving 7 bases unmatched. CDR1 is ENHRY, CDR2 SYGVKD, per germline. The CDR3 reads CAISESGTGRDEQYF. CDR3 DNA sequence: TGTGCCATCAGTGAGAGTGGGACAGGGAGAGACGAGCAGTACTTC.

V usage is TRBV6-5 and J usage is TRBJ1-6; the D gene is possibly TRBD1 (5 bases). V lost 7 bases, J lost 2 bases, and 12 bases lay in between. Germline V gene lookup returns CDR1 MNHEY and CDR2 SVGAGI. This CDR3 comprises 15 residues. CDR3 residues: CASKNPRAYNSPLHF. CDR3 coding DNA: TGTGCCAGCAAAAACCCCAGGGCCTATAATTCACCCCTCCACTTT.

This CDR3 reads CASSYTGSSISYEQYF. The CDR3 nucleotides are TGTGCCAGCAGTTATACAGGGTCTTCCATCTCCTACGAGCAGTACTTC. J is TRBJ2-7 and V is TRBV28; TRBD1 might be the D (6 bases). Germline-derived CDR1 and CDR2 are MDHEN and SYDVKM. V lost 4 bases, J lost 0 bases, and 16 bases lay in between. The CDR3 loop spans 16 amino acids. Drawing the rest from reference TRBV28 and TRBJ2-7, the complete variable domain is DVKVTQSSRYLVKRTGEKVFLECVQDMDHENMFWYRQDPGLGLRLIYFSYDVKMKEKGDIPEGYSVSREKKERFSLILESASTNQTSMYLCASSYTGSSISYEQYFGPGTRLTVT.

V and J are TRBV7-9 and TRBJ2-1, with D tentatively TRBD1 (5 bases). CDR3 length: 15 residues. Trimming left V 5 bases short and J 2 bases short, with 13 bases between. In germline, CDR1 is SEHNR, CDR2 FQNEAQ (reference sequence). The CDR3 bases are TGTGCCAGCAGCCTCCTGGACAACCCCTACAATGAGCAGTTCTTC. Translation: CASSLLDNPYNEQFF.

The chain joins TRBV7-6 to TRBJ2-7; 13 positions agree with TRBD2. The ends lost 5 bases at V and 5 bases at J; junction bases unmatched: 3. The CDR3 runs 14 residues. The germline V gene encodes CDR1 SGHVS and CDR2 FNYEAQ. This CDR3 is CASSPGLAGNEQYF. The CDR3 DNA sequence: TGTGCCAGCAGCCCGGGACTAGCGGGGAACGAGCAGTACTTC.